The rows below give T cell receptor beta chains drawn from one sample of a study of blood T cell repertoires in COVID-19. This table comes from immunoSEQ multiplex PCR, and its TCRdb copy is limited to in-frame clones, with some not included. Among tens of thousands of clones listed, around nine tenths were seen once. The sequenced material came from peripheral blood. All receptors come from a man between 50 and 59 years old with active or convalescent COVID-19. Each CDR3 is given with its conserved first and last residue. D genes are given only for firm matches. The size entry is marked missing in some rows and otherwise reads once, few, many or a size class.

clone size: once
J gene: TRBJ1-3
D gene: .
V gene: TRBV2
CDR3 DNA: TGTGCCAGCAGTCGTGGGAGGTTAAACACCATATATTTT
CDR3 protein: CASSRGRLNTIYF

clone size: .
J gene: TRBJ2-2
D gene: .
V gene: TRBV6-2/TRBV6-3
CDR3 DNA: TGTGCCAGCAGCCCCGGGAGGGGGCTGGGGAACACCGGGGAGCTGTTTTTT
CDR3 protein: CASSPGRGLGNTGELFF

clone size: .
J gene: TRBJ1-2
D gene: TRBD1
V gene: TRBV28
CDR3 DNA: TGTGCCAGCAGTAACACGGGGACAGGGGCCCACTACACCTTC
CDR3 protein: CASSNTGTGAHYTF

clone size: .
J gene: TRBJ2-7
D gene: .
V gene: TRBV5-1
CDR3 DNA: TGCGCCAGCAGCTCGGACAGCTCCTACGAGCAGTACTTC
CDR3 protein: CASSSDSSYEQYF

clone size: .
J gene: TRBJ1-1
D gene: TRBD1
V gene: TRBV5-1
CDR3 DNA: TGCGCCAGCACCACGGGACAGAGCATGAACACTGAAGCTTTCTTT
CDR3 protein: CASTTGQSMNTEAFF

clone size: .
J gene: TRBJ1-2
D gene: .
V gene: TRBV6-2/TRBV6-3
CDR3 DNA: TGTGCCAGCAGTTACCGTGCCAGTTCTAACTATGGCTACACCTTC
CDR3 protein: CASSYRASSNYGYTF

clone size: .
J gene: TRBJ2-4
D gene: .
V gene: TRBV6-2/TRBV6-3
CDR3 DNA: TGTGCCAGCGGCCCCGGTGCGGCCAAAAACATTCAGTACTTC
CDR3 protein: CASGPGAAKNIQYF

clone size: few
J gene: TRBJ2-5
D gene: TRBD2
V gene: TRBV5-5
CDR3 DNA: TGTGCCAGCAGCCAGCTGGCTAGCGGGGGCACCGGCGAGACCCAGTACTTC
CDR3 protein: CASSQLASGGTGETQYF

clone size: .
J gene: TRBJ2-5
D gene: TRBD2
V gene: TRBV5-1
CDR3 DNA: TGCGCCAGCAGTACTAGCGGCCACCAAGAGACCCAGTACTTC
CDR3 protein: CASSTSGHQETQYF

clone size: .
J gene: TRBJ1-1
D gene: .
V gene: TRBV10-3
CDR3 DNA: TGTGCCATCAGTGACAGAGAAAGGGGCACTGAAGCTTTCTTT
CDR3 protein: CAISDRERGTEAFF

clone size: .
J gene: TRBJ2-1
D gene: TRBD2
V gene: TRBV19
CDR3 DNA: TGTGCCAGTAGTATCTGGGGGGGTGCGGATGAGCAGTTCTTC
CDR3 protein: CASSIWGGADEQFF

clone size: .
J gene: TRBJ1-2
D gene: TRBD1
V gene: TRBV6-5
CDR3 DNA: TGTGCCAGCACCCCCGGACAGGGGGTCGGTGGCTACACCTTC
CDR3 protein: CASTPGQGVGGYTF

clone size: once
J gene: TRBJ1-5
D gene: TRBD1
V gene: TRBV27
CDR3 DNA: TGTGCCAGCAGTCTTACAGGGGGGGATCAGCCCCAGCATTTT
CDR3 protein: CASSLTGGDQPQHF

clone size: once
J gene: TRBJ1-1
D gene: .
V gene: TRBV2
CDR3 DNA: TGTGCCAGTATGGGGGGGACCGAAGCTTTCTTT
CDR3 protein: CASMGGTEAFF

clone size: .
J gene: TRBJ1-5
D gene: .
V gene: TRBV28
CDR3 DNA: TGTGCCAGCAGACAACCGTTGAGGGGAGGCCAGCCCCAGCATTTT
CDR3 protein: CASRQPLRGGQPQHF

clone size: .
J gene: TRBJ1-1
D gene: TRBD1
V gene: TRBV5-1
CDR3 DNA: TGCGCCAGCAGTTTACAGGGGGGGAACACTGAAGCTTTCTTT
CDR3 protein: CASSLQGGNTEAFF

clone size: .
J gene: TRBJ2-1
D gene: TRBD1
V gene: TRBV25-1
CDR3 DNA: TGTGCCAGCAGTGAATTGGGACAGCGCACCTACAATGAGCAGTTCTTC
CDR3 protein: CASSELGQRTYNEQFF